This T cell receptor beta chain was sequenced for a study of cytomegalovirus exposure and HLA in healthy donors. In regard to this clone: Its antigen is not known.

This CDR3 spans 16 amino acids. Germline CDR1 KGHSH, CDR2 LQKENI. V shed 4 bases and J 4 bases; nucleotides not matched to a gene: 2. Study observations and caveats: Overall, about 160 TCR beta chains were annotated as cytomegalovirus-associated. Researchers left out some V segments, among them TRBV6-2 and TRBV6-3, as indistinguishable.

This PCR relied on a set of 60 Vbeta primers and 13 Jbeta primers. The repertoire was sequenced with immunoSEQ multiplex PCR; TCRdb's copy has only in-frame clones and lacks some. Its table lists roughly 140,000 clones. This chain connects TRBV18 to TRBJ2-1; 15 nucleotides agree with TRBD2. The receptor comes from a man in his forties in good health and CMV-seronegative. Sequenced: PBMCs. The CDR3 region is CASSRTSGGVYNEQFF. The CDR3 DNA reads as TGTGCCAGCTCACGGACTAGCGGGGGGGTTTACAATGAGCAGTTCTTC.